These T cell receptor beta chains were read from a single sample in a study of Ad26.COV2.S vaccination and SARS-CoV-2 variants. Assay: immunoSEQ multiplex PCR; the TCRdb copy retains only in-frame clones and omits some. The data hold 300,000 to 500,000 clones, with more than 85% observed a single time. The sample consisted of peripheral blood, taken in a trial of Ad26.COV2.S vaccine versus placebo. Receptor source: a person between 18 and 59 years old who received the Ad26.COV2.S COVID-19 vaccine or a placebo. Both conserved end residues are part of each CDR3. Each record gives: clone size, J gene, V gene, D gene, CDR3 protein, CDR3 DNA. D genes are given only for firm matches. Rows give clone size only sometimes, using once, few, many, or a class for an expanded clone.

abundance: few
j_gene: TRBJ1-1
v_gene: TRBV3-1/TRBV3-2
d_gene: NA
CDR3aa: CASSGRQENTEAFF
CDR3nt: TGTGCCAGCAGCGGTCGACAGGAGAACACTGAAGCTTTCTTT

abundance: once
j_gene: TRBJ2-1
v_gene: TRBV19
d_gene: TRBD1
CDR3aa: CASSMDRANEQFF
CDR3nt: TGTGCCAGTAGTATGGACAGGGCCAATGAGCAGTTCTTC

abundance: NA
j_gene: TRBJ2-1
v_gene: TRBV2
d_gene: NA
CDR3aa: CASSLDLQGDEQFF
CDR3nt: TGTGCCAGCAGTCTAGACCTTCAGGGTGATGAGCAGTTCTTC

abundance: NA
j_gene: TRBJ1-5
v_gene: TRBV2
d_gene: NA
CDR3aa: CASRGGRGLGQPQHF
CDR3nt: TGTGCCAGCAGGGGGGGCAGGGGATTGGGTCAGCCCCAGCATTTT

abundance: NA
j_gene: TRBJ1-6
v_gene: TRBV5-6
d_gene: TRBD1
CDR3aa: CASSLQGGSPPLHF
CDR3nt: TGTGCCAGCAGCTTGCAGGGGGGGTCGCCACCCCTCCACTTT

abundance: NA
j_gene: TRBJ2-3
v_gene: TRBV5-1
d_gene: NA
CDR3aa: CASSPGTLGDTQYF
CDR3nt: TGCGCCAGCAGCCCCGGGACATTAGGAGATACGCAGTATTTT

abundance: NA
j_gene: TRBJ2-3
v_gene: TRBV5-1
d_gene: TRBD1
CDR3aa: CASSFGDREGRTDTQYF
CDR3nt: TGCGCCAGCAGCTTCGGGGACAGGGAAGGGCGCACAGATACGCAGTATTTT

abundance: once
j_gene: TRBJ2-3
v_gene: TRBV27
d_gene: NA
CDR3aa: CASRSDRATRRDTQYF
CDR3nt: TGTGCCAGCAGATCAGATCGGGCCACCCGCCGGGATACGCAGTATTTT

abundance: NA
j_gene: TRBJ2-7
v_gene: TRBV1
d_gene: NA
CDR3aa: CTSSQGIGCEQYF
CDR3nt: TGCACCAGCAGCCAAGGTATAGGTTGCGAGCAGTACTTC

abundance: NA
j_gene: TRBJ1-2
v_gene: TRBV5-1
d_gene: TRBD1
CDR3aa: CASSLEGWDRGGYGYTF
CDR3nt: TGCGCCAGCAGCTTGGAGGGATGGGACAGGGGCGGCTATGGCTACACCTTC

abundance: NA
j_gene: TRBJ2-1
v_gene: TRBV4-2
d_gene: TRBD2
CDR3aa: CASSQEQIAGGPRNEQFF
CDR3nt: TGTGCCAGCAGCCAAGAGCAGATCGCGGGGGGGCCCCGCAATGAGCAGTTCTTC

abundance: NA
j_gene: TRBJ2-2
v_gene: TRBV6-2/TRBV6-3
d_gene: TRBD2
CDR3aa: CASSYGLVGFTGELFF
CDR3nt: TGTGCCAGCAGTTACGGACTAGTGGGTTTCACCGGGGAGCTGTTTTTT

abundance: NA
j_gene: TRBJ1-2
v_gene: TRBV29-1
d_gene: TRBD1
CDR3aa: CSVSGQGNYGYTF
CDR3nt: TGCAGCGTTTCGGGACAGGGAAACTATGGCTACACCTTC

abundance: NA
j_gene: TRBJ2-7
v_gene: TRBV7-9
d_gene: NA
CDR3aa: CASASKSYEQYF
CDR3nt: TGTGCCAGCGCCAGTAAGTCCTACGAGCAGTACTTC

abundance: NA
j_gene: TRBJ2-1
v_gene: TRBV19
d_gene: TRBD2
CDR3aa: CASSIAGGLYNEQFF
CDR3nt: TGTGCCAGTAGTATAGCGGGGGGGCTATACAATGAGCAGTTCTTC

abundance: once
j_gene: TRBJ1-4
v_gene: TRBV6-5
d_gene: TRBD1
CDR3aa: CASRTGGSGEKLFF
CDR3nt: TGTGCCAGCAGGACAGGGGGGTCCGGCGAAAAACTGTTTTTT

abundance: NA
j_gene: TRBJ2-1
v_gene: TRBV10-2
d_gene: TRBD2
CDR3aa: CASSEGLAGDKQFF
CDR3nt: TGCGCCAGCAGTGAGGGACTAGCGGGCGATAAGCAGTTCTTC

abundance: NA
j_gene: TRBJ1-2
v_gene: TRBV9
d_gene: TRBD1
CDR3aa: CASSVEVGQGNYGYTF
CDR3nt: TGTGCCAGCAGCGTAGAGGTGGGACAGGGGAACTATGGCTACACCTTC

abundance: NA
j_gene: TRBJ2-1
v_gene: TRBV25-1
d_gene: TRBD2
CDR3aa: CASSAGTSGLDEQFF
CDR3nt: TGTGCCAGCAGTGCCGGGACTAGCGGTTTAGATGAGCAGTTCTTC

abundance: NA
j_gene: TRBJ1-2
v_gene: TRBV2
d_gene: NA
CDR3aa: CASMVTGLNPLGYTF
CDR3nt: TGTGCCAGCATGGTTACTGGACTAAACCCCCTTGGCTACACCTTC

abundance: NA
j_gene: TRBJ1-3
v_gene: TRBV2
d_gene: NA
CDR3aa: CASSGTWGGFTGNTIYF
CDR3nt: TGTGCCAGCAGCGGAACGTGGGGGGGATTCACTGGAAACACCATATATTTT

abundance: NA
j_gene: TRBJ2-2
v_gene: TRBV7-7
d_gene: TRBD2
CDR3aa: CASSLLAGFANTGELFF
CDR3nt: TGTGCTAGCAGCCTATTAGCGGGTTTCGCGAACACCGGGGAGCTGTTTTTT

abundance: once
j_gene: TRBJ2-5
v_gene: TRBV5-4
d_gene: NA
CDR3aa: CASSPAGLQETQYF
CDR3nt: TGTGCCAGCAGCCCCGCGGGGCTCCAAGAGACCCAGTACTTC

abundance: NA
j_gene: TRBJ2-1
v_gene: TRBV5-1
d_gene: NA
CDR3aa: CASSLGQSLGDNEQFF
CDR3nt: TGCGCCAGCAGTCTAGGCCAGTCCTTAGGAGACAATGAGCAGTTCTTC

abundance: NA
j_gene: TRBJ1-5
v_gene: TRBV19
d_gene: NA
CDR3aa: CASSTEYSNQPQHF
CDR3nt: TGTGCCAGTAGTACGGAGTATAGCAATCAGCCCCAGCATTTT

abundance: few
j_gene: TRBJ1-5
v_gene: TRBV2
d_gene: TRBD1
CDR3aa: CASRTGGYSNQPQHF
CDR3nt: TGTGCCAGTAGGACAGGGGGCTATAGCAATCAGCCCCAGCATTTT

abundance: NA
j_gene: TRBJ2-3
v_gene: TRBV5-1
d_gene: NA
CDR3aa: CASSLWGPTDTQYF
CDR3nt: TGCGCCAGCAGCTTATGGGGTCCCACAGATACGCAGTATTTT

abundance: NA
j_gene: TRBJ2-1
v_gene: TRBV5-6
d_gene: NA
CDR3aa: CASKRILEGNEQFF
CDR3nt: TGTGCCAGCAAAAGGATCCTGGAGGGCAATGAGCAGTTCTTC